This is a list of T cell receptor beta chains from one sample in a study of blood T cell repertoires in COVID-19. Sequenced by immunoSEQ multiplex PCR; TCRdb stores in-frame clones only, minus some. The sample lists more than 300,000 clones; about 89% were seen once. The sequencing sample was made of PBMCs or T cells enriched from blood (not recorded which). The receptors come from a man aged 40-49 years in a cohort exposed to, infected with or recovered from COVID-19 (not recorded which). Both conserved end residues are part of each CDR3. D genes are given only for firm matches. Some rows have no size entry. The others give once, few or many, or a class for an expanded clone.

V gene: TRBV7-2; clone size: NA; D gene: TRBD2; J gene: TRBJ2-1; CDR3 protein: CASSLVSLAGGNEQFF; CDR3 DNA: TGTGCCAGCAGCTTAGTCTCCCTAGCGGGAGGCAATGAGCAGTTCTTC
V gene: TRBV28; clone size: once; D gene: TRBD2; J gene: TRBJ2-7; CDR3 protein: CASSIGTSGSKEQYF; CDR3 DNA: TGTGCCAGCAGTATCGGGACTAGCGGGAGTAAAGAGCAGTACTTC
V gene: TRBV11-2; clone size: NA; D gene: NA; J gene: TRBJ2-4; CDR3 protein: CASSFFPGLAKNIQYF; CDR3 DNA: TGTGCCAGCAGCTTCTTCCCGGGACTAGCCAAAAACATTCAGTACTTC
V gene: TRBV6-5; clone size: NA; D gene: NA; J gene: TRBJ2-3; CDR3 protein: CASRYGGAGDTQYF; CDR3 DNA: TGTGCCAGCAGATATGGGGGGGCTGGGGATACGCAGTATTTT
V gene: TRBV5-4; clone size: NA; D gene: NA; J gene: TRBJ2-1; CDR3 protein: CASSPAAGTGQYNEQFF; CDR3 DNA: TGTGCCAGCAGCCCCGCGGCCGGGACTGGGCAATACAATGAGCAGTTCTTC
V gene: TRBV5-1; clone size: NA; D gene: NA; J gene: TRBJ2-5; CDR3 protein: CASSPLATETQYF; CDR3 DNA: TGCGCCAGCAGTCCGCTAGCGACAGAGACCCAGTACTTC
V gene: TRBV6-5; clone size: NA; D gene: NA; J gene: TRBJ1-1; CDR3 protein: CASSPLTELNTEAFF; CDR3 DNA: TGTGCCAGCAGTCCCCTGACTGAGCTGAACACTGAAGCTTTCTTT
V gene: TRBV11-2; clone size: NA; D gene: NA; J gene: TRBJ1-3; CDR3 protein: CASSLKSYSGNTIYF; CDR3 DNA: TGTGCCAGCAGCTTAAAATCCTACTCTGGAAACACCATATATTTT
V gene: TRBV3-1/TRBV3-2; clone size: once; D gene: NA; J gene: TRBJ2-5; CDR3 protein: CASSQVRGQETQYF; CDR3 DNA: TGTGCCAGCAGCCAAGTGCGGGGCCAAGAGACCCAGTACTTC
V gene: TRBV4-1; clone size: NA; D gene: NA; J gene: TRBJ2-5; CDR3 protein: CASSHGAGGWETQYF; CDR3 DNA: TGCGCCAGCAGCCACGGAGCGGGTGGTTGGGAGACCCAGTACTTC
V gene: TRBV27; clone size: NA; D gene: NA; J gene: TRBJ1-5; CDR3 protein: CASSLAGSNQPQHF; CDR3 DNA: TGTGCCAGCAGTTTAGCGGGGAGCAATCAGCCCCAGCATTTT
V gene: TRBV19; clone size: NA; D gene: TRBD2; J gene: TRBJ2-3; CDR3 protein: CASSIQSSGAPTDTQYF; CDR3 DNA: TGTGCCAGTAGTATACAATCTAGCGGGGCACCCACAGATACGCAGTATTTT
V gene: TRBV19; clone size: few; D gene: NA; J gene: TRBJ2-3; CDR3 protein: CASSNRPARDTQYF; CDR3 DNA: TGTGCCAGTAGCAATCGACCGGCCAGGGATACGCAGTATTTT
V gene: TRBV3-1/TRBV3-2; clone size: once; D gene: NA; J gene: TRBJ1-1; CDR3 protein: CASSQAGGAFF; CDR3 DNA: TGTGCCAGCAGCCAAGCGGGGGGGGCTTTCTTT
V gene: TRBV29-1; clone size: NA; D gene: TRBD1; J gene: TRBJ1-5; CDR3 protein: CSVVLGGANQPQHF; CDR3 DNA: TGCAGCGTTGTGTTAGGGGGCGCGAATCAGCCCCAGCATTTT
V gene: TRBV12-5; clone size: NA; D gene: TRBD2; J gene: TRBJ2-3; CDR3 protein: CASGLVLAGTDTQYF; CDR3 DNA: TGTGCTAGTGGTTTGGTACTAGCGGGGACAGATACGCAGTATTTT
V gene: TRBV27; clone size: NA; D gene: NA; J gene: TRBJ2-5; CDR3 protein: CASSLSPWGRPETQYF; CDR3 DNA: TGTGCCAGCAGTTTATCCCCGTGGGGGCGCCCGGAGACCCAGTACTTC
V gene: TRBV7-9; clone size: NA; D gene: NA; J gene: TRBJ2-6; CDR3 protein: CASSLSLVAGANVLTF; CDR3 DNA: TGTGCCAGCAGCTTATCATTAGTTGCTGGGGCCAACGTCCTGACTTTC
V gene: TRBV10-3; clone size: NA; D gene: TRBD1; J gene: TRBJ1-1; CDR3 protein: CAISGTGNTEAFF; CDR3 DNA: TGTGCCATTTCCGGGACAGGGAACACTGAAGCTTTCTTT
V gene: TRBV15; clone size: NA; D gene: TRBD2; J gene: TRBJ2-7; CDR3 protein: CATSRDVISGAYEQYF; CDR3 DNA: TGTGCCACCAGCAGAGATGTGATCAGCGGGGCCTACGAGCAGTACTTC
V gene: TRBV4-2; clone size: once; D gene: NA; J gene: TRBJ1-1; CDR3 protein: CASSQVKSGGTEAFF; CDR3 DNA: TGTGCCAGCAGCCAAGTAAAGTCTGGAGGTACTGAAGCTTTCTTT
V gene: TRBV6-5; clone size: NA; D gene: NA; J gene: TRBJ1-2; CDR3 protein: CASSPNSYYGYTF; CDR3 DNA: TGTGCCAGCAGCCCCAACTCGTACTATGGCTACACCTTC
V gene: TRBV27; clone size: NA; D gene: TRBD1; J gene: TRBJ2-3; CDR3 protein: CAVTGGPADTQYF; CDR3 DNA: TGTGCCGTCACAGGGGGCCCCGCAGATACGCAGTATTTT
V gene: TRBV11-3; clone size: NA; D gene: TRBD2; J gene: TRBJ2-1; CDR3 protein: CASSLDRGLAVSYNEQFF; CDR3 DNA: TGTGCCAGCAGCTTAGACCGAGGACTAGCTGTCTCCTACAATGAGCAGTTCTTC
V gene: TRBV3-1/TRBV3-2; clone size: NA; D gene: NA; J gene: TRBJ1-1; CDR3 protein: CASSSRVAVYEAFF; CDR3 DNA: TGTGCCAGCAGCTCCCGGGTAGCCGTATATGAAGCTTTCTTT
V gene: TRBV19; clone size: NA; D gene: TRBD2; J gene: TRBJ2-7; CDR3 protein: CASSTVAGVGYEQYF; CDR3 DNA: TGTGCCAGTAGTACCGTAGCGGGAGTAGGCTACGAGCAGTACTTC
V gene: TRBV7-3; clone size: NA; D gene: TRBD2; J gene: TRBJ2-3; CDR3 protein: CASSLTGTITDTQYF; CDR3 DNA: TGTGCCAGCAGCTTAACGGGGACTATAACAGATACGCAGTATTTT
V gene: TRBV29-1; clone size: NA; D gene: NA; J gene: TRBJ2-3; CDR3 protein: CSVDFSDTDTQYF; CDR3 DNA: TGCAGCGTTGATTTTAGCGACACAGATACGCAGTATTTT
V gene: TRBV2; clone size: NA; D gene: TRBD2; J gene: TRBJ2-1; CDR3 protein: CASRVLAGGPEQFF; CDR3 DNA: TGTGCCAGCAGGGTACTAGCGGGAGGGCCTGAGCAGTTCTTC
V gene: TRBV18; clone size: NA; D gene: NA; J gene: TRBJ2-1; CDR3 protein: CASSPIAEPKNEQFF; CDR3 DNA: TGTGCCAGCTCACCAATCGCGGAACCGAAGAATGAGCAGTTCTTC
V gene: TRBV5-1; clone size: NA; D gene: TRBD1; J gene: TRBJ1-4; CDR3 protein: CASSLGLQGTSATNEKLFF; CDR3 DNA: TGCGCCAGCAGCTTGGGCCTACAGGGGACGAGCGCAACTAATGAAAAACTGTTTTTT
V gene: TRBV5-6; clone size: once; D gene: NA; J gene: TRBJ2-7; CDR3 protein: CASSRWGEPYEQYF; CDR3 DNA: TGTGCCAGCAGCCGGTGGGGGGAGCCCTACGAGCAGTACTTC
V gene: TRBV2; clone size: NA; D gene: TRBD2; J gene: TRBJ2-7; CDR3 protein: CASSEWVSGGHHSYEQYF; CDR3 DNA: TGTGCCAGCAGTGAATGGGTTAGCGGGGGACACCACTCCTACGAGCAGTACTTC
V gene: TRBV2; clone size: NA; D gene: NA; J gene: TRBJ1-2; CDR3 protein: CARTPRQVKNGYTF; CDR3 DNA: TGTGCCAGAACCCCCCGACAGGTAAAGAATGGCTACACCTTC
V gene: TRBV5-6; clone size: NA; D gene: TRBD2; J gene: TRBJ2-7; CDR3 protein: CASSLGTSFEQYF; CDR3 DNA: TGTGCCAGCAGCTTGGGGACTAGTTTCGAGCAGTACTTC
V gene: TRBV27; clone size: NA; D gene: NA; J gene: TRBJ2-5; CDR3 protein: CASSFIGQQGQETQYF; CDR3 DNA: TGTGCCAGCAGTTTCATAGGCCAACAGGGCCAAGAGACCCAGTACTTC
V gene: TRBV6-5; clone size: few; D gene: TRBD1; J gene: TRBJ1-1; CDR3 protein: CASDTGGNTEAFF; CDR3 DNA: TGTGCCAGCGATACAGGGGGAAACACTGAAGCTTTCTTT
V gene: TRBV6-2/TRBV6-3; clone size: NA; D gene: TRBD1; J gene: TRBJ1-1; CDR3 protein: CASSSGQGRTEAFF; CDR3 DNA: TGTGCCAGCAGTTCGGGACAGGGACGGACTGAAGCTTTCTTT
V gene: TRBV19; clone size: NA; D gene: NA; J gene: TRBJ2-7; CDR3 protein: CASSIELGGYEQYF; CDR3 DNA: TGTGCCAGTAGTATAGAACTCGGAGGCTACGAGCAGTACTTC